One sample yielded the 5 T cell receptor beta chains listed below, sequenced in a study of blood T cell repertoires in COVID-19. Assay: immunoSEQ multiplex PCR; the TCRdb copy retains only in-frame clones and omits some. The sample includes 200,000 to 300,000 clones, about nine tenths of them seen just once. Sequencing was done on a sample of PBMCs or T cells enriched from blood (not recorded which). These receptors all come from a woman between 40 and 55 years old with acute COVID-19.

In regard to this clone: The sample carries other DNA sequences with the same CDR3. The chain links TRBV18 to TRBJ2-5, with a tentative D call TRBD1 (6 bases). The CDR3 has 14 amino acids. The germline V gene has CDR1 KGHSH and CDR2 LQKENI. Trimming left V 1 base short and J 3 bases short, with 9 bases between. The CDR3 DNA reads TGTGCCAGCTCACCACAACAGGGAGAAGAGACCCAGTACTTC. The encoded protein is CASSPQQGEETQYF.

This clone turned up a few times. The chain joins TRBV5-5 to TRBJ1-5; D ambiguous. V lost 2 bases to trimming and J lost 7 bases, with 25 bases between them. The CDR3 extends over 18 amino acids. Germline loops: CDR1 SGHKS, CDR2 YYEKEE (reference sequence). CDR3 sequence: CASSFKDTWMGIRQPQHF. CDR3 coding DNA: TGTGCCAGCAGCTTTAAAGACACGTGGATGGGTATTCGACAGCCCCAGCATTTT.

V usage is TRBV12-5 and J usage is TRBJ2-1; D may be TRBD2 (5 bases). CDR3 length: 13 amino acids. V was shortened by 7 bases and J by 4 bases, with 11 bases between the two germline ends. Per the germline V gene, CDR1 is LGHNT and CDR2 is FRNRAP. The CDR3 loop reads CASALGGYNEQFF. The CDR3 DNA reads TGTGCTAGTGCCCTCGGAGGTTACAATGAGCAGTTCTTC.

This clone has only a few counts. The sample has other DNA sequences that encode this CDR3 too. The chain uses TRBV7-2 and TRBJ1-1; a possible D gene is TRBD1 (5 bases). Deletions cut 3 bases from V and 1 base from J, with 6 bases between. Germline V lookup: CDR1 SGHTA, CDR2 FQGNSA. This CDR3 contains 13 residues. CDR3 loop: CASSFTGNTEAFF. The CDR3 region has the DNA TGTGCCAGCAGCTTCACAGGGAACACTGAAGCTTTCTTT.

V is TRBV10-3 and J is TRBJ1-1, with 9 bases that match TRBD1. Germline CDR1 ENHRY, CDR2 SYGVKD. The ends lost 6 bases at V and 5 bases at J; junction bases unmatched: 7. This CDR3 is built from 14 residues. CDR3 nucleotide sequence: TGTGCCATCAGGTTACAGGGGGCAAAGACTGAAGCTTTCTTT. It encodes CAIRLQGAKTEAFF.